Sequencing of this TCR beta chain was carried out in a study of blood T cell repertoires in COVID-19. Overall study: Sample material is recorded as cDNA or gDNA derived from T cells, B-cell-depleted T cells, or PBMCs.

Trimming stripped 3 bases from V and 0 bases from J, with 5 bases between. Germline V lookup: CDR1 SGHAT, CDR2 FQNNGV. The CDR3 runs 13 residues. Study processing details: Researchers report that nucleated cell counts were estimated from reference gene primer amplification. Data came from immunoSEQ multiplex PCR; TCRdb stores just in-frame clones and leaves some out. That table is the source of V, J and clone size, and D and trimming were worked out from the DNA. Among about 160,000 clones listed, approximately 83% were seen once. The origin of this receptor is a woman older than 75 with active or convalescent COVID-19. V and J are TRBV11-2 and TRBJ1-1; D gene unclear. The sequencing sample was made of peripheral blood. The CDR3 reads CASSLDLNTEAFF. In nucleotides, the CDR3 is TGTGCCAGCAGCTTGGACTTGAACACTGAAGCTTTCTTT.